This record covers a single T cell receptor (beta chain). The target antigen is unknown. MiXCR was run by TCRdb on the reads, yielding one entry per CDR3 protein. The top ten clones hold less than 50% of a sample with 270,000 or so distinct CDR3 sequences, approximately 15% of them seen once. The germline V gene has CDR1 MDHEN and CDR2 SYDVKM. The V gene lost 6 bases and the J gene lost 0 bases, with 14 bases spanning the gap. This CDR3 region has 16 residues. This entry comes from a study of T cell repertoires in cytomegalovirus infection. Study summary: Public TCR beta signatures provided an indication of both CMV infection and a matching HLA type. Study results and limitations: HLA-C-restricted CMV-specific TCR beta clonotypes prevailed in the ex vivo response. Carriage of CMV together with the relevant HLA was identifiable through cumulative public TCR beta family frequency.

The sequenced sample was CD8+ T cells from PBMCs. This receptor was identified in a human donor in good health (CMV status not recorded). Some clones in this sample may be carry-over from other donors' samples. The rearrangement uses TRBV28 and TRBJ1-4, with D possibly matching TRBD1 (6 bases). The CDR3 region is CASSLRGGATNEKLFF. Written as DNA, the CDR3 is TGTGCCAGCAGCCTGAGGGGGGGGGCAACTAATGAAAAACTGTTTTTT.